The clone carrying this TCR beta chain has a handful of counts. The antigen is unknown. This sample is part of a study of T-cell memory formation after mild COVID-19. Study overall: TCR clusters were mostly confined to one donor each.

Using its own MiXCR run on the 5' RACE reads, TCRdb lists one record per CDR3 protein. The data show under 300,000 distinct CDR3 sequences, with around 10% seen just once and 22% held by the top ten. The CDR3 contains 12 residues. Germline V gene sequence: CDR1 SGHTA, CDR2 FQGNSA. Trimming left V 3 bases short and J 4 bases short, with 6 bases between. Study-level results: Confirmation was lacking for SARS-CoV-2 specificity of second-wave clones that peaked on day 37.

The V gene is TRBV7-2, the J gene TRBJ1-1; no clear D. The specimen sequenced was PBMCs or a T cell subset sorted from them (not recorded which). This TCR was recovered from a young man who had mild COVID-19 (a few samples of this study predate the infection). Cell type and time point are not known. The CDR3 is CASSFKTTEAFF. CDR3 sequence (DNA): TGTGCCAGCAGCTTTAAGACCACTGAAGCTTTCTTT.